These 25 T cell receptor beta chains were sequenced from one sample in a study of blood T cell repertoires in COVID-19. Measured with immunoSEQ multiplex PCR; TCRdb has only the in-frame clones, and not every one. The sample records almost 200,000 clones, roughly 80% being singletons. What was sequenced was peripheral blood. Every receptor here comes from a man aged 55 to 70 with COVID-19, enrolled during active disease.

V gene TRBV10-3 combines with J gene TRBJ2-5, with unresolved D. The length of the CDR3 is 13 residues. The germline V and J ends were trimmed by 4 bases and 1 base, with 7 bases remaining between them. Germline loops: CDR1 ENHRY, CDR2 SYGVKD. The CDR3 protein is CAISASLQETQYF. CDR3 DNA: TGTGCCATCAGTGCGTCACTCCAAGAGACCCAGTACTTC.

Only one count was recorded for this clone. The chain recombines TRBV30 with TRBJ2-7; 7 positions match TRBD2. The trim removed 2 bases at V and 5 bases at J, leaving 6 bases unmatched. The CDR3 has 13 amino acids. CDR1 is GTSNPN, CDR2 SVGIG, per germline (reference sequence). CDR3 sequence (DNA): TGTGCCTGGAGTATGGGGAGGGCCCACGAGCAGTACTTC. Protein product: CAWSMGRAHEQYF.

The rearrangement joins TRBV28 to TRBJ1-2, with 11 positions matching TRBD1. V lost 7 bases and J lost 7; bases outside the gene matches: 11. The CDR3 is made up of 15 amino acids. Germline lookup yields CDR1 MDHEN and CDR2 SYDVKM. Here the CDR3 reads CASIVHGQGAGGYTF. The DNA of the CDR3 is TGTGCCAGCATAGTCCACGGACAGGGGGCGGGTGGCTACACCTTC.

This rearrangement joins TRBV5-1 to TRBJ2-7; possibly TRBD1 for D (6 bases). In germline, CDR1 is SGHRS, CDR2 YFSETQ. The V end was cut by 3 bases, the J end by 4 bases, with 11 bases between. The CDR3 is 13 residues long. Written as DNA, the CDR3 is TGCGCCAGCAGCTATCAACAGGGATACGAGCAGTACTTC. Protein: CASSYQQGYEQYF.

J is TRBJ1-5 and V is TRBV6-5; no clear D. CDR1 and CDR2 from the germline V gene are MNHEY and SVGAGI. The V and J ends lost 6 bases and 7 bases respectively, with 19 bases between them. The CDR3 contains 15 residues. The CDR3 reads CASRPFVTSWQPQHF. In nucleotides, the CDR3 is TGTGCCAGCAGACCATTTGTGACTTCGTGGCAGCCCCAGCATTTT.

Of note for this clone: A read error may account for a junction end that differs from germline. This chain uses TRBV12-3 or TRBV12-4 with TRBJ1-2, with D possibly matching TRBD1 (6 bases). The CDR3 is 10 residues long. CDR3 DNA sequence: TGTGCCAGCAGTTTAGATACAGGGATCTTC. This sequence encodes CASSLDTGIF.

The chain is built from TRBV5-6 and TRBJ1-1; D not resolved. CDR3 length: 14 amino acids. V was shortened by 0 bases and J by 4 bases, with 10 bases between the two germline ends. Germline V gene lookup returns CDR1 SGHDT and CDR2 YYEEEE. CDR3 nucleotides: TGTGCCAGCAGCTTGGGACCGGGAGGCACTGAAGCTTTCTTT. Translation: CASSLGPGGTEAFF.

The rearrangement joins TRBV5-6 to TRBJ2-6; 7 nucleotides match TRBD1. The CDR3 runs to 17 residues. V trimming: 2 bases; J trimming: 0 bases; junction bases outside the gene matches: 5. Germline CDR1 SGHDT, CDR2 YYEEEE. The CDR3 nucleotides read TGTGCCAGCAGCTTAAGACAGGGCGTCTCTGGGGCCAACGTCCTGACTTTC. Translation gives CASSLRQGVSGANVLTF.

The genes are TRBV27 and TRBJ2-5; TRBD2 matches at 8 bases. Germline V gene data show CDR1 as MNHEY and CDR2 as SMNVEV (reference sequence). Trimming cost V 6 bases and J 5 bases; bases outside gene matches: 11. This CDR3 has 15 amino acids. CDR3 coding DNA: TGTGCCAGCAGCCTCTGGTCCGCGGGAGGCGAGACCCAGTACTTC. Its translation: CASSLWSAGGETQYF.

The CDR3 nucleotides are TGTGCCAGCAGCTCGACGAACAGGGGAATCACCGGGGAGCTGTTTTTT. Translation: CASSSTNRGITGELFF. J is TRBJ2-2 and V is TRBV7-9; TRBD1 agrees at 7 bases. The CDR3 sequence is 16 residues long. V lost 4 bases to trimming and J lost 4 bases; unmatched junction nucleotides: 9. Germline assignment: CDR1 SEHNR and CDR2 FQNEAQ (reference sequence).

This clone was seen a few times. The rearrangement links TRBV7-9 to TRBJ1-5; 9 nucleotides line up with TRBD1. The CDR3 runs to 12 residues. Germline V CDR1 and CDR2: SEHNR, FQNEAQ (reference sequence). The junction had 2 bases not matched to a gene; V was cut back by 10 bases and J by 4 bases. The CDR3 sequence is CATQGANQPQHF. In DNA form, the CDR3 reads TGTGCCACACAGGGGGCGAATCAGCCCCAGCATTTT. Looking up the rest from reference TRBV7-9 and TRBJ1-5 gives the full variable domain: DTGVSQNPRHKITKRGQNVTFRCDPISEHNRLYWYRQTLGQGPEFLTYFQNEAQLEKSRLLSDRFSAERPKGSFSTLEIQRTEQGDSAMYLCATQGANQPQHFGDGTRLSIL.

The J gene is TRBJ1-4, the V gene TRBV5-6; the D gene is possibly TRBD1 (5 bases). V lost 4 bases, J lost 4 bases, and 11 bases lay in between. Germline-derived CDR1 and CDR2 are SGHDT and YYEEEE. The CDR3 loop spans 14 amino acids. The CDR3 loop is CASSLSTVNEKLFF. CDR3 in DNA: TGTGCCAGCAGCCTATCGACAGTTAATGAAAAACTGTTTTTT.

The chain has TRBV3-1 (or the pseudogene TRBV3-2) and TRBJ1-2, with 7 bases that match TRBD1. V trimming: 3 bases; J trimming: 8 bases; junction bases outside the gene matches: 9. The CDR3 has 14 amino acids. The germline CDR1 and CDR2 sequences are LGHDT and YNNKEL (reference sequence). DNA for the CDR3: TGTGCCAGCAGCCACTTGAAGGGGGCCGGGGGCTACACCTTC. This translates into CASSHLKGAGGYTF.

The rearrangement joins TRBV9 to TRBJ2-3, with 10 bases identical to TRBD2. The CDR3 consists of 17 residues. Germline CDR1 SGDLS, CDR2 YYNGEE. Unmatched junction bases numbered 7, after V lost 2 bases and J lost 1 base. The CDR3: CASSVSSSGRRTDTQYF. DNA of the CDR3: TGTGCCAGCAGCGTCTCATCTAGCGGGAGACGCACAGATACGCAGTATTTT.

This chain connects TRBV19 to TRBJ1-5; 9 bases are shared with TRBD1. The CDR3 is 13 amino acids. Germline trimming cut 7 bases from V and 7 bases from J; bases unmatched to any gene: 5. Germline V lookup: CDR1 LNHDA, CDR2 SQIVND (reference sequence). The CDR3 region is CASNRDRVQPQHF. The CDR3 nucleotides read TGTGCCAGTAACCGGGACAGGGTACAGCCCCAGCATTTT.

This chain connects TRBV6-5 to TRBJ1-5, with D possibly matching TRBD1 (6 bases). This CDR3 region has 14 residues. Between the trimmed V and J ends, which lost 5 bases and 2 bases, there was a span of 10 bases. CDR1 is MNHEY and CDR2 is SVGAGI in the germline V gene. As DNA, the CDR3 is TGTGCCAGCAGTCGGGACACCCGCAATCAGCCCCAGCATTTT. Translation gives CASSRDTRNQPQHF.

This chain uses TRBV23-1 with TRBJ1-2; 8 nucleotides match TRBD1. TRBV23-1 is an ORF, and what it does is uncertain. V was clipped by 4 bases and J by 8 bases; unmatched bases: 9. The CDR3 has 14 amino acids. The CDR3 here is CASSPDRACGGYTF. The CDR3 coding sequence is TGCGCCAGCAGTCCGGACAGGGCCTGTGGAGGCTACACCTTC.

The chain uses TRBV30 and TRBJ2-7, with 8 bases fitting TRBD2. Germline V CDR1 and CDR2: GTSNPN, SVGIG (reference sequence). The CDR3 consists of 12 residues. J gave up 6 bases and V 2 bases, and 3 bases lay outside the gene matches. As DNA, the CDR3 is TGTGCCTGGAGTATCCGGGGGGGCGAGCAGTACTTC. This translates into CAWSIRGGEQYF.

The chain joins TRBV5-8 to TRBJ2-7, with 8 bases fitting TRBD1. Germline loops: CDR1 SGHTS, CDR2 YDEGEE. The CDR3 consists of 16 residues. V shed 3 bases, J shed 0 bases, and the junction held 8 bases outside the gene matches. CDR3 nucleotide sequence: TGTGCCAGCAGCTCCCGGGACAGGATGATCTCCTACGAGCAGTACTTC. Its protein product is CASSSRDRMISYEQYF.

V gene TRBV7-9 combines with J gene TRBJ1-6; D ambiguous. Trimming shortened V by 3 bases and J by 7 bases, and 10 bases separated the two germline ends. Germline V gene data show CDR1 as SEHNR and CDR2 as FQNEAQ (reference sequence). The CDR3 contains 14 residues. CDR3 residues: CASSFGDGNSPLHF. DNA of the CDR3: TGTGCCAGCAGCTTCGGGGATGGCAATTCACCCCTCCACTTT.

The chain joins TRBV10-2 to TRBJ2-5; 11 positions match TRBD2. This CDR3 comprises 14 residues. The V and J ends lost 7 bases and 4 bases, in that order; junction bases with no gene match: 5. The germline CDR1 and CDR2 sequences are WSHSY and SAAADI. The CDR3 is CASTTSGRRETQYF. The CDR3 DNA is TGCGCCAGCACAACTAGCGGGAGAAGAGAGACCCAGTACTTC.

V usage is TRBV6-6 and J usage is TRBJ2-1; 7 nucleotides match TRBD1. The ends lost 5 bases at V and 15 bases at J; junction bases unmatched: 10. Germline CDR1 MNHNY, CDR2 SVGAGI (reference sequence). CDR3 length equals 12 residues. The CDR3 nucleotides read TGTGCCAGCAGTCCACCAGGGGGATTGAGGTTCTTC. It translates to CASSPPGGLRFF.

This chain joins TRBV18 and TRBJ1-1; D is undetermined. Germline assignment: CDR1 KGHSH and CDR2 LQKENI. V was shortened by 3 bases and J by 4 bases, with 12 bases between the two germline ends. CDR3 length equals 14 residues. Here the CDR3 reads CASSPRREGTEAFF. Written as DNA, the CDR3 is TGTGCCAGCTCACCCCGACGGGAGGGCACTGAAGCTTTCTTT.

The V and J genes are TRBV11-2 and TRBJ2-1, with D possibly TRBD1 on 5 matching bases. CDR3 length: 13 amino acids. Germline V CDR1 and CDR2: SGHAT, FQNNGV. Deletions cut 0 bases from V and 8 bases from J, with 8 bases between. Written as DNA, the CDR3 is TGTGCCAGCAGCTTAGATCAAGGGGATGAGCAGTTCTTC. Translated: CASSLDQGDEQFF.

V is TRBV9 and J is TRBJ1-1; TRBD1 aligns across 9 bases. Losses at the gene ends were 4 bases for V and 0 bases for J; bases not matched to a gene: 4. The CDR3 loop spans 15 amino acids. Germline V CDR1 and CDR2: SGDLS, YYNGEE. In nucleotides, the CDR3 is TGTGCCAGCAGCTCACAGGGGGCAATGAACACTGAAGCTTTCTTT. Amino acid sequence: CASSSQGAMNTEAFF.